The rows below give T cell receptor beta chains drawn from one sample of a study of blood T cell repertoires in COVID-19. Generated by immunoSEQ multiplex PCR, the TCRdb table keeps only in-frame clones and is missing some. The sample lists about 180,000 clones, 81% occurring once. The sample was PBMCs or T cells enriched from blood (not recorded which). The source of these receptors is a middle-aged woman with acute COVID-19. Both conserved end residues are part of each CDR3. The D gene is left open where the match is weak. Rows may omit the clone size; those that give it use once, few, many or a size class.

d_call	clone_size	v_call	j_call	cdr3_nt	cdr3_aa
TRBD1	once	TRBV4-2	TRBJ2-5	TGTGCCAGCAGCCAAGATATCATCGGGACAGGGAACCAAGAGACCCAGTACTTC	CASSQDIIGTGNQETQYF
TRBD1	NA	TRBV10-3	TRBJ2-6	TGTGCCGTCAGGACAGGGTCTGGGGCCAACGTCCTGACTTTC	CAVRTGSGANVLTF
NA	NA	TRBV7-2	TRBJ1-2	TGTGCCAGCAGTCTGACAACTCGGGAACCCTATGGCTACACCTTC	CASSLTTREPYGYTF
NA	NA	TRBV9	TRBJ2-5	TGTGCCAGCAGCGTAAACGAGATTCGCCAAGAGACCCAGTACTTC	CASSVNEIRQETQYF
NA	NA	TRBV2	TRBJ2-5	TGTGCCAGCAACCACGGGCTAGCAGGAGAGACCCAGTACTTC	CASNHGLAGETQYF
NA	NA	TRBV3-1/TRBV3-2	TRBJ2-1	TGTGCCAGCAGCCAAGATTCCGGGGAAAGACAGTTCTTC	CASSQDSGERQFF
NA	NA	TRBV6-5	TRBJ2-7	TGTGCCAGCAGGGTGGCAGGGGGGTATGGAGAGCAGTACTTC	CASRVAGGYGEQYF
NA	NA	TRBV1	TRBJ1-2	TGCACCAGCAGCCAAAAGAAGGGGCAAGGCTACACCTTC	CTSSQKKGQGYTF
NA	NA	TRBV5-5	TRBJ2-7	TGTGCCAGCAGCTTGATCGCAGGGGTGTTGCGCGAGCAGTACTTC	CASSLIAGVLREQYF
TRBD2	NA	TRBV5-8	TRBJ2-1	TGTGCCAGCAGCCCGGGACTAGCGGGGGCTCTTGGGAATGAGCAGTTCTTC	CASSPGLAGALGNEQFF
TRBD2	NA	TRBV7-7	TRBJ2-2	TGTGCTAGCAGCCTAGCGGGAGGGCCTACCGGGGAGCTGTTTTTT	CASSLAGGPTGELFF
TRBD1	NA	TRBV7-9	TRBJ1-1	TGTGCCAGCAGCTTTGTGACAGGGGAGAACACTGAAGCTTTCTTT	CASSFVTGENTEAFF
TRBD1	NA	TRBV2	TRBJ1-5	TGTGCCAGCAGACCGGGACAGGGGGCTCAGCCCCAGCATTTT	CASRPGQGAQPQHF
NA	NA	TRBV5-6	TRBJ2-1	TGTGCCAGCAGCGGGGACTTCGCAGACAATGAGCAGTTCTTC	CASSGDFADNEQFF
NA	NA	TRBV5-1	TRBJ1-2	TGCGCCAGCAGCTTGGGCAACGGGTTGGACTATGGCTACACCTTC	CASSLGNGLDYGYTF
NA	NA	TRBV9	TRBJ2-1	TGTGCCAGCAGCGTAGCACCGGGTAGCAATGAGCAGTTCTTC	CASSVAPGSNEQFF
NA	NA	TRBV6-5	TRBJ2-7	TGTGCCAGCACCCTGCTTCGAGGGACACCCTCTGTTCCCTACTTC	CASTLLRGTPSVPYF
NA	NA	TRBV29-1	TRBJ2-2	TGCAGCGTTGAAGAATCGGGCGGGGAGCTGTTTTTT	CSVEESGGELFF
NA	NA	TRBV5-5	TRBJ2-4	TGTGCCAGCAGCTTGAGCGAAAACATTCAGTACTTC	CASSLSENIQYF
TRBD1	NA	TRBV7-9	TRBJ1-6	TGTGCCAGCAGCCCAGCGTGGGACAGGCAAACAATCCGGTCACCCCTCCACTTT	CASSPAWDRQTIRSPLHF
TRBD2	NA	TRBV19	TRBJ2-3	TGTGCCAGTAGTATAGATTTGGCGGGGGGCACAGATACGCAGTATTTT	CASSIDLAGGTDTQYF
TRBD1	NA	TRBV6-5	TRBJ1-4	TGTGCCAGCAGTTACTCGGGACAGGGGTATGAAAAACTGTTTTTT	CASSYSGQGYEKLFF
NA	NA	TRBV11-2	TRBJ2-1	TGTGCCAGCAGCTCGGTCGATCGAGGAGGGATTTACAATGAGCAGTTCTTC	CASSSVDRGGIYNEQFF
TRBD2	NA	TRBV7-2	TRBJ2-1	TGTGCCAGCAGCAAAGGACTAGCGGGAGTTAATGAGCAGTTCTTC	CASSKGLAGVNEQFF
TRBD2	NA	TRBV30	TRBJ2-1	TGTGCCCGACGGCTAGCGGGAGGATACAATGAGCAGTTCTTC	CARRLAGGYNEQFF
NA	NA	TRBV5-1	TRBJ2-7	TGCGCCAGCAGCTTGGGTGGCAGGTCAGTTAACGAGCAGTACTTC	CASSLGGRSVNEQYF
NA	few	TRBV30	TRBJ1-1	TGTGCCTGGGACACGGGGATGAACACTGAAGCTTTCTTT	CAWDTGMNTEAFF
TRBD1	NA	TRBV27	TRBJ1-1	TGTGCCAGCAGTTCCGGACAGGTGAACACTGAAGCTTTCTTT	CASSSGQVNTEAFF
NA	many	TRBV2	TRBJ2-1	TGTGCCAGCAGTACTCCTTATGCGGGCCACAATGAGCAGTTCTTC	CASSTPYAGHNEQFF
NA	NA	TRBV24-1	TRBJ1-2	TGTGCCACCAGTCCTGACAATGTTAACTATGGCTACACCTTC	CATSPDNVNYGYTF
NA	NA	TRBV19	TRBJ2-5	TGTGCCACCTCCTTAGCCCACCTAGTTGAGACCCAGTACTTC	CATSLAHLVETQYF
TRBD2	NA	TRBV5-1	TRBJ2-2	TGCGCCAGCAGCCTCGGACTAGCGGGAGATGGCACCGGGGAGCTGTTTTTT	CASSLGLAGDGTGELFF
NA	NA	TRBV2	TRBJ1-2	TGTGCCAGCAGTGAAGGGGGTCCCGGAGGCTATGGCTACACCTTC	CASSEGGPGGYGYTF
TRBD1	NA	TRBV9	TRBJ1-2	TGTGCCAGCAGCCCCCCCACAGGGGTGGGTAACTATGGCTACACCTTC	CASSPPTGVGNYGYTF
TRBD2	NA	TRBV19	TRBJ2-3	TGTGCCAGTCGGTCGGGAGGAACAGATACGCAGTATTTT	CASRSGGTDTQYF
NA	NA	TRBV29-1	TRBJ1-2	TGCAGCGTTGAAGACAGGGGTCAGAGCTATGGCTACACCTTC	CSVEDRGQSYGYTF
TRBD2	NA	TRBV24-1	TRBJ2-1	TGTGCCACCAGTGTTCTAGCGGGGAACAATGAGCAGTTCTTC	CATSVLAGNNEQFF
NA	few	TRBV6-6	TRBJ1-1	TGTGCCAGCAGTCTCCTCGGCGGAACTGAAGCTTTCTTT	CASSLLGGTEAFF
TRBD1	NA	TRBV6-6	TRBJ2-5	TGTGCCAGCAGTCACACCCCGGGACAGGGGGGGAAAGAGACCCAGTACTTC	CASSHTPGQGGKETQYF
TRBD1	NA	TRBV18	TRBJ1-2	TGTGCCAGCTCACCAGGGTTGACACAGGGGGCCTATGGCTACACCTTC	CASSPGLTQGAYGYTF
TRBD1	NA	TRBV5-4	TRBJ2-1	TGTGCCAGCAGCTTCGGTGGGACAGGGGGGTACAATGAGCAGTTCTTC	CASSFGGTGGYNEQFF
TRBD1	NA	TRBV3-1/TRBV3-2	TRBJ1-2	TGTGCCAGCAGCCACGTGGGACAGGGGGCAGGCTACACCTTC	CASSHVGQGAGYTF
NA	NA	TRBV5-4	TRBJ1-4	TGTGCCAGCAGCTTGTCTGCAACTAATGAAAAACTGTTTTTT	CASSLSATNEKLFF